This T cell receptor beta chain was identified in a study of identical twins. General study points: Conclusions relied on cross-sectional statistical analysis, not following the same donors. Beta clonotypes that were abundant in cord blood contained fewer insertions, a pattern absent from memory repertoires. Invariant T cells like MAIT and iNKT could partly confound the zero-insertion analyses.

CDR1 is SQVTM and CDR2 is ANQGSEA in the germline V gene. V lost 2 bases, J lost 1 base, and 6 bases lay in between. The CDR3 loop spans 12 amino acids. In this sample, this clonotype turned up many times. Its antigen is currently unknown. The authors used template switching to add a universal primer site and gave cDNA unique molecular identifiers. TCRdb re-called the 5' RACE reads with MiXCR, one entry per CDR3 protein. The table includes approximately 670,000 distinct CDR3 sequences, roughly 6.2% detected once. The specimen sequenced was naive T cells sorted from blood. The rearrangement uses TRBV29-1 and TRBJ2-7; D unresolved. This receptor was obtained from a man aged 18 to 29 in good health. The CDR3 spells CSVETDSYEQYF. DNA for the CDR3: TGCAGCGTTGAAACGGATTCCTACGAGCAGTACTTC.